This passage covers 19 T cell receptor beta chains from one sample sequenced in a study of blood T cell repertoires in COVID-19. Sequencing was performed with immunoSEQ multiplex PCR; in TCRdb, only in-frame clones are kept and a portion is missing. The sample gives 650,000 to 800,000 clones, 90% of which show up once; around 0.3% is in the top ten. Sequences were obtained from peripheral blood. These receptors came from a woman under 30 with acute or convalescent COVID-19.

J is TRBJ2-2 and V is TRBV5-6; D unclear. This CDR3 contains 14 residues. The V end was cut by 2 bases, the J end by 1 base, with 6 bases between. Germline values: CDR1 SGHDT, CDR2 YYEEEE. The CDR3 coding sequence is TGTGCCAGCAGCTTTGACAAGAACACCGGGGAGCTGTTTTTT. Translating gives CASSFDKNTGELFF.

The chain recombines TRBV30 with TRBJ2-7, with 10 bases matching TRBD2. The CDR3 length is 16 residues. CDR1 GTSNPN and CDR2 SVGIG come from the germline V gene (reference sequence). J was trimmed by 10 bases and V by 0 bases; bases with no gene match: 15. CDR3 DNA: TGTGCCTGGAGTGTATGGTTAGCGGGGGGCCTTTCAGAACAGTACTTC. Protein sequence: CAWSVWLAGGLSEQYF.

The table lists this clone with a few counts. The rearrangement links TRBV11-2 to TRBJ1-6, with D possibly TRBD1 on 5 matching bases. Trimming removed 5 bases from V and 8 bases from J, with 10 bases in between. The CDR3 is 13 amino acids. Germline CDR1 SGHAT, CDR2 FQNNGV. The CDR3 DNA sequence: TGTGCCAGCAGCGTCGACAGATATTCACCCCTCCACTTT. It yields the protein CASSVDRYSPLHF.

This rearrangement joins TRBV2 to TRBJ2-1; tentative D call: TRBD1 (5 bases). Trimming removed 6 bases from V and 0 bases from J, with 21 bases in between. The CDR3 has 18 amino acids. Germline CDR1 SNHLY, CDR2 FYNNEI. The DNA of the CDR3 is TGTGCCAGCAGACGCCCGGACATTCGACAGAGCTCCTACAATGAGCAGTTCTTC. Translated, it gives CASRRPDIRQSSYNEQFF.

This clone was detected a few times. The V gene is TRBV25-1, the J gene TRBJ1-1, with 9 bases that match TRBD1. This CDR3 is built from 16 residues. Losses at the gene ends were 8 bases for V and 5 bases for J; bases not matched to a gene: 15. CDR1 is MGHDK and CDR2 is SYGVNS in the germline V gene. CDR3 in DNA: TGTGCCAGCCTCAAAATTAAGAGTGACAGGGGGACTGAAGCTTTCTTT. Protein: CASLKIKSDRGTEAFF.

The V and J genes are TRBV2 and TRBJ1-2; no firm D call. The CDR3 covers 11 residues. Per germline, CDR1 SNHLY and CDR2 FYNNEI. The V end lost 7 bases, the J end lost 5 bases, and 8 bases lay between the germline ends. The CDR3 DNA reads TGTGCCAGCAAACGGGAATATGGCTACACCTTC. The encoded protein is CASKREYGYTF.

The chain recombines TRBV10-3 with TRBJ1-5, with D perhaps TRBD1 (6 bases). The CDR3 is made up of 14 amino acids. V lost 6 bases and J lost 1, with 10 bases in between. Germline CDR1 ENHRY, CDR2 SYGVKD. CDR3 coding DNA: TGTGCCATCAGCTCTACAGGGAGCAATCAGCCCCAGCATTTT. This translates into CAISSTGSNQPQHF.

The chain recombines TRBV4-2 with TRBJ1-1; D perhaps matches TRBD1 (6 bases). V was trimmed by 1 base and J by 1 base, leaving 19 bases between them. The CDR3 has 18 amino acids. Germline CDR1 LGHNA, CDR2 YNFKEQ. CDR3 sequence (DNA): TGTGCCAGCAGCCAAGGGGCGGGGGCCCTACACCCGAACACTGAAGCTTTCTTT. Encoded protein: CASSQGAGALHPNTEAFF.

This chain uses TRBV7-8 with TRBJ1-1; D not certain. CDR1 is SGHVS, CDR2 FQNEAQ, per germline. This CDR3 spans 14 amino acids. The ends were cut back, 1 base at V and 5 bases at J, with 11 bases in the middle. The CDR3 sequence: CASSLGRVVTEAFF. The CDR3 DNA reads as TGTGCCAGCAGCTTAGGGAGGGTGGTAACTGAAGCTTTCTTT.

J is TRBJ1-2 and V is TRBV7-2, with a weak D call TRBD1 (6 bases). CDR1 and CDR2 from the germline V gene are SGHTA and FQGNSA. CDR3 length: 14 residues. The V gene lost 5 bases and the J gene lost 4 bases, with 14 bases spanning the gap. Here the CDR3 DNA reads TGTGCCAGCAGCACTCAACAGGGTGGCTATGGCTACACCTTC. The encoded protein is CASSTQQGGYGYTF.

The chain has TRBV30 and TRBJ1-1; possibly TRBD1 for D (5 bases). CDR1 and CDR2 from the germline V gene are GTSNPN and SVGIG (reference sequence). There are 12 residues in the CDR3. V lost 4 bases to trimming and J lost 4 bases, with 10 bases between them. The CDR3 loop is CAWIGGVTEAFF. Here the CDR3 DNA reads TGTGCCTGGATCGGGGGGGTCACTGAAGCTTTCTTT. The whole variable domain, filled in from reference TRBV30 and TRBJ1-1, reads SQTIHQWPATLVQPVGSPLSLECTVEGTSNPNLYWYRQAAGRGLQLLFYSVGIGQISSEVPQNLSASRPQDRQFILSSKKLLLSDSGFYLCAWIGGVTEAFFGQGTRLTVV.

This chain links TRBV4-3 with TRBJ2-1; perhaps TRBD1 as D (7 bases). The CDR3 has 16 residues. V was shortened by 1 base and J by 8 bases, with 18 bases between the two germline ends. Germline-derived CDR1 and CDR2 are LGHNA and YSLEER. The CDR3 nucleotides read TGCGCCAGCAGCCAAGGCGCGGGACAAGGGGGCGATGAGCAGTTCTTC. Encoded protein: CASSQGAGQGGDEQFF.

In DNA form, the CDR3 reads TGTGCCAGCTCACAGAGACTCATGAACACTGAAGCTTTCTTT. This gives the protein CASSQRLMNTEAFF. V gene TRBV18 combines with J gene TRBJ1-1; D is undetermined. CDR1 and CDR2 (germline): KGHSH, LQKENI. The CDR3 loop spans 14 amino acids. Trimming took 4 bases from V and 0 from J, leaving 9 bases between them.

This chain connects TRBV12-3 or TRBV12-4 to TRBJ1-2; possible D gene TRBD1, 5 bases. This CDR3 region has 13 residues. V lost 3 bases to trimming and J lost 8 bases, with 13 bases between them. Here the CDR3 reads CASSFRDLGGYTF. As DNA, the CDR3 is TGTGCCAGCAGTTTTAGGGACTTGGGCGGCTACACCTTC.

The chain has TRBV6-6 and TRBJ1-2; 7 nucleotides align to TRBD1. V lost 4 bases to trimming and J lost 4 bases; unmatched junction nucleotides: 9. CDR1 MNHNY and CDR2 SVGAGI come from the germline V gene (reference sequence). The length of the CDR3 is 15 residues. The CDR3 loop is CASSFYRGPGYGYTF. The CDR3 DNA is TGTGCCAGCAGTTTTTACAGGGGCCCCGGCTATGGCTACACCTTC.

The chain is built from TRBV4-1 and TRBJ2-7; 9 bases line up with TRBD1. The CDR3 runs 15 residues. J gave up 1 base and V 2 bases, and 3 bases lay outside the gene matches. Germline CDR1 MGHRA, CDR2 YSYEKL. CDR3 in amino acids: CASSQWDRESYEQYF. As DNA, the CDR3 is TGCGCCAGCAGCCAATGGGACAGGGAGTCCTACGAGCAGTACTTC.

The rearrangement joins TRBV5-5 to TRBJ1-1, with 9 bases lining up with TRBD1. The J segment lost 8 bases and the V segment lost 0 bases, leaving 11 bases of the junction unmatched. The CDR3 contains 16 residues. Germline CDR1 is SGHKS and CDR2 is YYEKEE (reference sequence). The chain's CDR3 is CASSLGQGGMYREAFF. CDR3 nucleotide sequence: TGTGCCAGCAGCTTGGGACAGGGGGGAATGTATAGAGAAGCTTTCTTT.

The table lists this clone with a count of one. The chain is built from TRBV18 and TRBJ1-2; no reliable D call. Between the trimmed V and J ends, which lost 1 base and 2 bases, there was a span of 17 bases. The CDR3 is 17 amino acids. Per germline, CDR1 KGHSH and CDR2 LQKENI. CDR3 sequence (DNA): TGTGCCAGCTCACCACTCGTGGGAGGGCTGACCAACTATGGCTACACCTTC. It translates to CASSPLVGGLTNYGYTF.

This sequence joins TRBV6-5 and TRBJ1-6, with a weak D call TRBD1 (6 bases). This CDR3 contains 12 residues. V was clipped by 6 bases and J by 13 bases, with 13 bases between them. The germline V gene has CDR1 MNHEY and CDR2 SVGAGI. This CDR3 is CASSPDRHPLHF. The CDR3 DNA sequence: TGTGCCAGCAGCCCCGACAGGCACCCCCTCCACTTT.